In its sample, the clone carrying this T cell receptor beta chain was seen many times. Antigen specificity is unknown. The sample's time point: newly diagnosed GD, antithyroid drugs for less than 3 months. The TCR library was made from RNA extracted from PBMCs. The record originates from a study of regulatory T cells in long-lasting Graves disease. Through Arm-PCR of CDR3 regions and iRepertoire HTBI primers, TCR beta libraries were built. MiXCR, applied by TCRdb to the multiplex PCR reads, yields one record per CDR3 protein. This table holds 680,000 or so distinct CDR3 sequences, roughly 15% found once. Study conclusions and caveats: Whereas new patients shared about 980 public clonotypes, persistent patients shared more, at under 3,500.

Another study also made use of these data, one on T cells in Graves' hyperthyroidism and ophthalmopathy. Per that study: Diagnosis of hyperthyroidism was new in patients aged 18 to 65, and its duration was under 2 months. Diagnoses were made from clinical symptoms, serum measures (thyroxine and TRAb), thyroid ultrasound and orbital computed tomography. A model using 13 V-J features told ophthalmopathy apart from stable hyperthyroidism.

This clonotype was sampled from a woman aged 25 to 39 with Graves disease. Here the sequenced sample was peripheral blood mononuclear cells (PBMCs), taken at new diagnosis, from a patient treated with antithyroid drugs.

CDR3 in DNA: TGTGCCAGCCTCGAGATGACTGCCGCAGAAGCTAGCCAGTACTTC. Amino acids: CASLEMTAAEASQYF. The chain couples TRBV2 to TRBJ2-7; TRBD2 is a possible D gene (5 bases). The CDR3 runs to 15 residues. Germline V gene lookup returns CDR1 SNHLY and CDR2 FYNNEI. V lost 8 bases, J lost 10 bases, and 27 bases lay in between.